A single sample is the source of the 3 T cell receptor beta chains below, sequenced in a study of cytomegalovirus exposure and HLA in healthy donors. The PCR used 60 Vbeta and 13 Jbeta primers. The protocol was immunoSEQ multiplex PCR, while the TCRdb copy is restricted to in-frame clones and leaves out a portion. The table for this sample gives about 200,000 clones. Sequences were obtained from PBMCs. These receptors all stem from a girl aged 2-15 years in good health and CMV-seropositive.

The genes are TRBV6-1 and TRBJ1-4; tentatively, D is TRBD1 (5 bases). The CDR3 is 11 amino acids. The V and J ends lost 3 bases and 15 bases respectively, with 11 bases between them. Germline-derived CDR1 and CDR2 are MNHNS and SASEGT. CDR3 bases: TGTGCCAGCAGTGACGGCCCGGGGGTGTTTTTT. Its protein product is CASSDGPGVFF.

This rearrangement joins TRBV15 to TRBJ2-5; 8 bases map to TRBD1. There are 15 residues in the CDR3. CDR1 is LNHNV, CDR2 YYDKDF, per germline (reference sequence). V shed 0 bases and J 4 bases; nucleotides not matched to a gene: 4. CDR3 bases: TGTGCCACCAGCAGAGACAGGGGGCGAATAGAGACCCAGTACTTC. Amino acid sequence: CATSRDRGRIETQYF.

This chain uses TRBV7-2 with TRBJ1-1; D is unresolved. V lost 6 bases, J lost 0 bases, and 8 bases lay in between. The CDR3 covers 13 residues. Germline V gene sequence: CDR1 SGHTA, CDR2 FQGNSA. The CDR3 reads CASRLTVNTEAFF. Here the CDR3 DNA reads TGTGCCAGCAGACTAACCGTGAACACTGAAGCTTTCTTT.